The clone carrying this TCR beta chain has more than one count but fewer than ten. There are 18 residues in the CDR3. Germline CDR1 reads ENHRY; CDR2 reads SYGVKD. V shed 0 bases and J shed 7 bases, with 22 bases lying between them. Sequenced by immunoSEQ multiplex PCR; TCRdb stores in-frame clones only, minus some. The sample records about 97,000 clones, about four fifths being singletons. The data originate from a study of radiotherapy plus CTLA-4 blockade in lung cancer. V gene TRBV10-3 combines with J gene TRBJ1-5; a weak D match, TRBD1 (5 bases). The sample in question was peripheral blood, obtained from a patient treated with radiotherapy plus ipilimumab. The clonotype comes from a human donor with non-small cell lung cancer who had a partial response to radiotherapy plus ipilimumab. Some clones in this sample may be carry-over from other donors' samples. CDR3 DNA sequence: TGTGCCATCAGTGAGTCGTACGGTTTGGGACGGGGGTACCAGCCCCAGCATTTT. Its translation: CAISESYGLGRGYQPQHF.